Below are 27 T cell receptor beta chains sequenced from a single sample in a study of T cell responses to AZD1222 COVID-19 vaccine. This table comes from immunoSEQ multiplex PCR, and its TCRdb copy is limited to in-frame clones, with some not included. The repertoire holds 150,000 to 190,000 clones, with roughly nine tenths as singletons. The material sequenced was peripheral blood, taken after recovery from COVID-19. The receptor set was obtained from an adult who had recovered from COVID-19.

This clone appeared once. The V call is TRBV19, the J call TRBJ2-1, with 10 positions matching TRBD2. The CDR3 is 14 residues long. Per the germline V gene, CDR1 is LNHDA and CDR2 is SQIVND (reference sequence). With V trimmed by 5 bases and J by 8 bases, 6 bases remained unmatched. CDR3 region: CASSLAGGFDEQFF. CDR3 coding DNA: TGTGCCAGTAGTTTAGCGGGGGGCTTCGATGAGCAGTTCTTC.

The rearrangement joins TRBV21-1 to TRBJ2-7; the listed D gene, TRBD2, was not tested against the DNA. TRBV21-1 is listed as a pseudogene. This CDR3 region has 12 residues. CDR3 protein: CASSGGPYEQYF. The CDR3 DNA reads TGTGCCAGCAGCGGAGGGCCCTACGAGCAGTACTTC.

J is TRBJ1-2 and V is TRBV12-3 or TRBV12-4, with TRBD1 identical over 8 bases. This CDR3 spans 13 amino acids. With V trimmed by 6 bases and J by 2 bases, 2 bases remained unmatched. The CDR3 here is CASRAGGNYGYTF. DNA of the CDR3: TGTGCCAGCAGGGCAGGGGGCAACTATGGCTACACCTTC.

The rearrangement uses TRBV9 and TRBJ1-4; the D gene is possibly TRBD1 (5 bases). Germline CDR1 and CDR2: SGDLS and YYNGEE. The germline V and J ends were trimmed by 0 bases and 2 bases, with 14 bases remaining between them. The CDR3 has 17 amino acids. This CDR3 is CASSVAPLRDTNEKLFF. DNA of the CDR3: TGTGCCAGCAGCGTAGCCCCCCTCCGGGACACTAATGAAAAACTGTTTTTT.

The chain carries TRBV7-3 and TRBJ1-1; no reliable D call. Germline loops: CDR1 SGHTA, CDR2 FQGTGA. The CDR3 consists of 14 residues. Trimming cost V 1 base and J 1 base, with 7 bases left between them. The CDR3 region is CASSLMPRNTEAFF. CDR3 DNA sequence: TGTGCCAGCAGCTTAATGCCAAGGAACACTGAAGCTTTCTTT.

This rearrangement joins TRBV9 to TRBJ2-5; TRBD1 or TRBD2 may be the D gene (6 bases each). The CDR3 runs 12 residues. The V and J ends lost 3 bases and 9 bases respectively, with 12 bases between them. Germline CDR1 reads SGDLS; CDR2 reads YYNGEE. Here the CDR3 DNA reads TGTGCCAGCAGCGCCCTGGGGGGCTCCCAGTACTTC. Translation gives CASSALGGSQYF.

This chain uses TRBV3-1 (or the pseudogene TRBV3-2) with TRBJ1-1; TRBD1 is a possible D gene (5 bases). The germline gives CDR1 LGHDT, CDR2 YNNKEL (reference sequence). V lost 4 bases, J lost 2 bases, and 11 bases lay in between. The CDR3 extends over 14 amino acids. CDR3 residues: CASSLTGGNTEAFF. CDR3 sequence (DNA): TGTGCCAGCAGCCTCACGGGGGGAAACACTGAAGCTTTCTTT.

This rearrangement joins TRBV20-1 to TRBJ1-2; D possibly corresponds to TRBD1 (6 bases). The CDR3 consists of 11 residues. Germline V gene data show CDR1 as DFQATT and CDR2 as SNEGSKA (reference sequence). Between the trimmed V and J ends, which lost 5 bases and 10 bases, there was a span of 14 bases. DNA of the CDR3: TGCAGTGCTCGCCGGGACACACTCTACACCTTC. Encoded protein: CSARRDTLYTF.

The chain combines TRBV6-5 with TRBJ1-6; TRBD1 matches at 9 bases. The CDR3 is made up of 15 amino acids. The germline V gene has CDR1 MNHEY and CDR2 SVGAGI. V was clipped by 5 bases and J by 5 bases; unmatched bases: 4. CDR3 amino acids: CASSIQGADNSPLHF. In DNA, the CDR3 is TGTGCCAGCAGTATACAGGGGGCGGATAATTCACCCCTCCACTTT.

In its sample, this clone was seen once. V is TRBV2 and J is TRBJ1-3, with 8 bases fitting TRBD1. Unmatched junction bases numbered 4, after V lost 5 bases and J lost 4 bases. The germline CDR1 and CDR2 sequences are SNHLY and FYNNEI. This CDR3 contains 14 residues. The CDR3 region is CASSLGQEGNTIYF. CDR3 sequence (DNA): TGTGCCAGCAGTCTGGGACAGGAAGGAAACACCATATATTTT.

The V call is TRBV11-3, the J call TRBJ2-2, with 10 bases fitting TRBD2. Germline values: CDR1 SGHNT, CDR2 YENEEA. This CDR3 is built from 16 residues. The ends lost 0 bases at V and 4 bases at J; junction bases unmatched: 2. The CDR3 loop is CASSLDGLAATGELFF. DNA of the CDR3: TGTGCCAGCAGCTTAGATGGACTAGCGGCCACCGGGGAGCTGTTTTTT.

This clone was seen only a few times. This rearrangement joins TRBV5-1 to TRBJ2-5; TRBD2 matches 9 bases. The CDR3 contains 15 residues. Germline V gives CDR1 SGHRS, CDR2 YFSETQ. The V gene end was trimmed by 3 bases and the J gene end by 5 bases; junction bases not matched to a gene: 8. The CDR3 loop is CASSSVTSGSETQYF. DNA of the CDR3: TGCGCCAGCAGCTCCGTGACTAGCGGTTCGGAGACCCAGTACTTC.

CDR3 bases: TGTGCAAGTCGCTTAGTCGGGGTGTTGAACACTGAAGCTTTCTTT. It yields the protein CASRLVGVLNTEAFF. The V gene is TRBV12-2, the J gene TRBJ1-1. TRBV12-2 is a recognized pseudogene. The CDR3 is 15 residues long.

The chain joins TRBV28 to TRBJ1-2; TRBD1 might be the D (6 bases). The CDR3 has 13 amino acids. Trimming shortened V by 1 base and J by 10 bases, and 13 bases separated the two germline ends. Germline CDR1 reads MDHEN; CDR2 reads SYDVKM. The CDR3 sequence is CASSLLGTLNYTF. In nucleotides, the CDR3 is TGTGCCAGCAGTTTATTGGGGACACTCAACTACACCTTC.

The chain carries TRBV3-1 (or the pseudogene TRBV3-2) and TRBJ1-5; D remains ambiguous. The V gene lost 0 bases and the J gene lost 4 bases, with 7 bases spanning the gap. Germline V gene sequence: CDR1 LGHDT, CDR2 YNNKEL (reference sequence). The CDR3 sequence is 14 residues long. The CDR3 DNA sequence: TGTGCCAGCAGCCAAGATGAGTTTAATCAGCCCCAGCATTTT. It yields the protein CASSQDEFNQPQHF.

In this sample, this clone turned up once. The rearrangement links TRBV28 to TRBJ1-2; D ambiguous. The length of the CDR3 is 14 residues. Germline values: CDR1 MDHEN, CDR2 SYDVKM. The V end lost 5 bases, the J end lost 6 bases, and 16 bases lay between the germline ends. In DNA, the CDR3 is TGTGCCAGCAGTGGCCCAAACCAGCGCCATGGCTACACCTTC. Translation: CASSGPNQRHGYTF.

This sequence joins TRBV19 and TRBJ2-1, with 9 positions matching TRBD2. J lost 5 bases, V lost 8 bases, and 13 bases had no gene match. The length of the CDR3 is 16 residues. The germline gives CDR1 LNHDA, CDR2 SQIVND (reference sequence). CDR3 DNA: TGTGCCAGTGCCACGAAGGAAGCGGGGGGCCACAATGAGCAGTTCTTC. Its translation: CASATKEAGGHNEQFF.

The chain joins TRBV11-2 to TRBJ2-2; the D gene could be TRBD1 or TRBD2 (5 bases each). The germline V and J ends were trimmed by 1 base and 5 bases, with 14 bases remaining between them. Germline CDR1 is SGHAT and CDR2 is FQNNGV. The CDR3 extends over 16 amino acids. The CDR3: CASSLAGAGGTGELFF. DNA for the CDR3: TGTGCCAGCAGCTTAGCTGGGGCTGGCGGGACCGGGGAGCTGTTTTTT.

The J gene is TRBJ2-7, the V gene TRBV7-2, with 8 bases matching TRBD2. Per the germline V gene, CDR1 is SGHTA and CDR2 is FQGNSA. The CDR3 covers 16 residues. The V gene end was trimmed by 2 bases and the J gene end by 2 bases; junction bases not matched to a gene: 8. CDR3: CASSLIPGLEAYEQYF. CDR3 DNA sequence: TGTGCCAGCAGCTTAATACCGGGACTAGAAGCCTACGAGCAGTACTTC.

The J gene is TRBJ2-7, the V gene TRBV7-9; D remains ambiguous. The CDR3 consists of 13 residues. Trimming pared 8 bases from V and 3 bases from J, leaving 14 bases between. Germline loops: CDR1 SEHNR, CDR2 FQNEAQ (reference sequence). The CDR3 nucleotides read TGTGCCAGCCACACGGACGGGCTCTACGAGCAGTACTTC. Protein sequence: CASHTDGLYEQYF.

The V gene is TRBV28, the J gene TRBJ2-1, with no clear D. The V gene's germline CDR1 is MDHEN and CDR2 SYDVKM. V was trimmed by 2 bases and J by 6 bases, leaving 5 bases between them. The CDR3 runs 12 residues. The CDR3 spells CASSLGGNEQFF. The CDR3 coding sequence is TGTGCCAGCAGTTTAGGCGGCAATGAGCAGTTCTTC.

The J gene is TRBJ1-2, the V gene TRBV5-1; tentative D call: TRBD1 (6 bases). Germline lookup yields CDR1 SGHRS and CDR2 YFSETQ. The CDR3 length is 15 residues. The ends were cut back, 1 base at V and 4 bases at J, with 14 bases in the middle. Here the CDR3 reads CASSLRTVGFYGYTF. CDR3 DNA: TGCGCCAGCAGCTTGAGGACAGTGGGTTTCTATGGCTACACCTTC.

The DNA for the CDR3 is TGTGCCAGCTCACCACGCAGCTACACCGGGGAGCTGTTTTTT. Amino acid sequence: CASSPRSYTGELFF. The chain carries TRBV18 and TRBJ2-2; the D is unclear. Trimming removed 1 base at V and 3 bases at J, with 6 bases between. This CDR3 spans 14 amino acids. CDR1 KGHSH and CDR2 LQKENI come from the germline V gene.

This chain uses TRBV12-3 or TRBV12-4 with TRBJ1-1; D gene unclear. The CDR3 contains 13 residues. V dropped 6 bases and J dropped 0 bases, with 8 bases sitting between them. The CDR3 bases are TGTGCCAGCAGCCGAGACTTGAACACTGAAGCTTTCTTT. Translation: CASSRDLNTEAFF.

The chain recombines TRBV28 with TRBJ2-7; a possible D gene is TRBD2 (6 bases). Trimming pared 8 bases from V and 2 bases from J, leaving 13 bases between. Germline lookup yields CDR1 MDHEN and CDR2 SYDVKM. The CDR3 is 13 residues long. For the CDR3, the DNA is TGTGCCAGCTATGGGACTTTAACCTACGAGCAGTACTTC. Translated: CASYGTLTYEQYF.

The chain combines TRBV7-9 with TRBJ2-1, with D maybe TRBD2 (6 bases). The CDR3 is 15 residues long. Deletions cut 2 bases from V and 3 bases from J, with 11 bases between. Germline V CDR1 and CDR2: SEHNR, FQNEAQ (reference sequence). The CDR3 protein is CASSLIGEVYNEQFF. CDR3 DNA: TGTGCCAGCAGCTTAATAGGGGAGGTCTACAATGAGCAGTTCTTC.

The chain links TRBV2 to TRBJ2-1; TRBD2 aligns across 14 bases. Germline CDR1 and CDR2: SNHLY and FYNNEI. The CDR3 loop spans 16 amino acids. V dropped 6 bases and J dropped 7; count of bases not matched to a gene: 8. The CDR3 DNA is TGTGCCAGCAGAAAACTCGGGACTAGCGGGAGAAATGAGCAGTTCTTC. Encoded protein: CASRKLGTSGRNEQFF.